The 24 T cell receptor beta chains presented below share a single source sample, sequenced in a study of T cell responses to AZD1222 COVID-19 vaccine. Profiling relied on immunoSEQ multiplex PCR, and the TCRdb table lists in-frame clones only, not all of them. The table lists 90,000 to 150,000 clones, around nine tenths of them singletons. Sequencing was performed on peripheral blood, taken on day 0 of AZD1222 vaccination. The receptors shown here come from an adult in good health.

This clone is a singleton in its sample. V usage is TRBV5-1 and J usage is TRBJ2-1; 7 nucleotides align to TRBD1. The trim removed 2 bases at V and 3 bases at J, leaving 5 bases unmatched. CDR3 size: 15 residues. Germline V gene lookup returns CDR1 SGHRS and CDR2 YFSETQ. The CDR3 loop is CASSLDDRDYNEQFF. DNA of the CDR3: TGCGCCAGCAGCTTAGACGACAGGGACTACAATGAGCAGTTCTTC.

The J gene is TRBJ1-4, the V gene TRBV6-5; TRBD1 matches 10 bases. With 0 bases clipped from V and 3 bases from J, the junction kept 1 base outside the gene matches. In germline, CDR1 is MNHEY, CDR2 SVGAGI. This CDR3 has 16 amino acids. The CDR3 region has the DNA TGTGCCAGCAGTTACTCGGACAGGGGGGCTAATGAAAAACTGTTTTTT. Translating it yields CASSYSDRGANEKLFF.

The V and J genes are TRBV5-1 and TRBJ2-7; 8 bases are shared with TRBD1. This CDR3 is 15 amino acids long. Germline V gene sequence: CDR1 SGHRS, CDR2 YFSETQ. V trimming: 3 bases; J trimming: 2 bases; junction bases outside the gene matches: 7. The CDR3 loop reads CASSSPGQETYEQYF. DNA for the CDR3: TGCGCCAGCAGCTCTCCGGGACAGGAGACCTACGAGCAGTACTTC.

The V call is TRBV6-5, the J call TRBJ1-2, with D possibly matching TRBD1 (5 bases). Germline V CDR1 and CDR2: MNHEY, SVGAGI. The CDR3 extends over 14 amino acids. Trimming stripped 6 bases from V and 5 bases from J, with 16 bases between. The CDR3 reads CASSRDSNRYGYTF. The DNA of the CDR3 is TGTGCCAGCAGCAGAGACAGTAACCGTTATGGCTACACCTTC.

This clone was seen once. The rearrangement uses TRBV18 and TRBJ1-5, with D perhaps matching TRBD1 (5 bases). In germline, CDR1 is KGHSH, CDR2 LQKENI. V shed 4 bases and J shed 4 bases, with 14 bases lying between them. The CDR3 totals 15 residues. This CDR3 reads CASSLLDSSNQPQHF. The CDR3 DNA sequence: TGTGCCAGCTCACTTCTAGACAGCTCAAATCAGCCCCAGCATTTT.

The CDR3 DNA reads TGTGCTAGTGGTTTTCTCCCTGGGGACACTGAAGCTTTCTTT. This encodes CASGFLPGDTEAFF. This chain joins TRBV12-5 and TRBJ1-1; D remains unclear. The ends were cut back, 3 bases at V and 3 bases at J, with 11 bases in the middle. The CDR3 consists of 14 residues. Germline lookup yields CDR1 LGHNT and CDR2 FRNRAP.

The chain links TRBV4-1 to TRBJ2-7; tentative D call: TRBD2 (6 bases). V lost 4 bases and J 9 bases, leaving 16 bases between the germline ends. CDR1 and CDR2 (germline): MGHRA, YSYEKL. The CDR3 spans 13 residues. The CDR3 loop reads CASSLTWDSVQYF. The CDR3 coding sequence is TGCGCCAGCAGCCTTACTTGGGACTCAGTGCAGTACTTC.

This chain links TRBV9 with TRBJ1-4, with D maybe TRBD1 (5 bases). V was trimmed by 4 bases and J by 8 bases, leaving 21 bases between them. Per germline, CDR1 SGDLS and CDR2 YYNGEE. This CDR3 is 16 amino acids long. Here the CDR3 reads CASSTNGGLNGEKLFF. The CDR3 region has the DNA TGTGCCAGCAGCACCAACGGGGGTCTCAACGGGGAAAAACTGTTTTTT.

The V and J genes are TRBV7-3 and TRBJ2-7; TRBD1 aligns across 7 bases. J was trimmed by 3 bases and V by 5 bases; bases with no gene match: 10. The CDR3 contains 15 residues. The germline V gene has CDR1 SGHTA and CDR2 FQGTGA. The CDR3 sequence: CASSEKQGLYYEQYF. In DNA, the CDR3 is TGTGCCAGCAGCGAAAAACAGGGGCTCTACTACGAGCAGTACTTC.

The J gene is TRBJ2-2, the V gene TRBV6-5; tentatively, D is TRBD1 (6 bases). CDR1 is MNHEY and CDR2 is SVGAGI in the germline V gene. The CDR3 length is 13 residues. V lost 7 bases, J lost 6 bases, and 12 bases lay in between. CDR3 amino acids: CASKTGNSGELFF. CDR3 DNA: TGTGCCAGCAAAACAGGGAATTCCGGGGAGCTGTTTTTT.

The gene calls are TRBV19 and TRBJ1-1; TRBD1 might be the D (5 bases). CDR1 is LNHDA, CDR2 SQIVND, per germline (reference sequence). V lost 3 bases and J lost 1, with 9 bases in between. The CDR3 runs to 14 residues. The CDR3 coding sequence is TGTGCCAGTAGTATTCAGGGCAAGAACACTGAAGCTTTCTTT. Translation gives CASSIQGKNTEAFF.

This rearrangement joins TRBV7-2 to TRBJ1-3; no clear D gene. The ends were cut back, 1 base at V and 5 bases at J, with 3 bases in the middle. The CDR3 sequence is 12 residues long. The germline V gene encodes CDR1 SGHTA and CDR2 FQGNSA. The CDR3 DNA reads TGTGCCAGCAGCTTAGACAGAAACACCATATATTTT. Encoded protein: CASSLDRNTIYF.

This clone was seen a single time. The rearrangement uses TRBV7-2 and TRBJ1-4, with D perhaps matching TRBD1 (5 bases). Germline assignment: CDR1 SGHTA and CDR2 FQGNSA. The CDR3 covers 15 residues. Trimming left V 1 base short and J 3 bases short, with 9 bases between. The CDR3 loop reads CASSLDTGANEKLFF. CDR3 sequence (DNA): TGTGCCAGCAGCTTAGATACGGGGGCTAATGAAAAACTGTTTTTT.

V gene TRBV6-5 combines with J gene TRBJ1-1; TRBD1 aligns across 7 bases. This CDR3 spans 13 amino acids. V lost 6 bases to trimming and J lost 1 base; unmatched junction nucleotides: 2. Germline V gene sequence: CDR1 MNHEY, CDR2 SVGAGI. The CDR3 sequence is CASRQGSNTEAFF. CDR3 bases: TGTGCCAGCAGACAGGGGTCGAACACTGAAGCTTTCTTT.

The chain has TRBV7-2 and TRBJ2-7; D may correspond to TRBD1 or TRBD2 (5 bases each). Trimming shortened V by 5 bases and J by 1 base, and 12 bases separated the two germline ends. Germline lookup yields CDR1 SGHTA and CDR2 FQGNSA. This CDR3 spans 14 amino acids. In DNA, the CDR3 is TGTGCCAGCAGCCTCCGGGACGCTTCCTACGAGCAGTACTTC. It is translated as CASSLRDASYEQYF.

The V call is TRBV6-5, the J call TRBJ1-1, with D unresolved. The CDR3 is made up of 15 amino acids. CDR1 and CDR2 from the germline V gene are MNHEY and SVGAGI. Trimming left V 0 bases short and J 1 base short, with 9 bases between. The CDR3 protein is CASSYSIARNTEAFF. CDR3 bases: TGTGCCAGCAGTTACTCGATTGCCCGGAACACTGAAGCTTTCTTT.

The J gene is TRBJ2-7, the V gene TRBV6-6, with D perhaps TRBD1 or TRBD2 (5 bases each). CDR1 is MNHNY and CDR2 is SVGAGI in the germline V gene (reference sequence). Trimming took off 7 bases at V and 0 bases at J, with 19 bases between the two ends. CDR3 length equals 16 residues. The CDR3, as DNA: TGTGCCAGCACTCAATTTGGGGGTAGCACCTCCTACGAGCAGTACTTC. This gives the protein CASTQFGGSTSYEQYF.

The gene calls are TRBV19 and TRBJ2-6; D is unresolved. CDR1 and CDR2 from the germline V gene are LNHDA and SQIVND (reference sequence). The CDR3 totals 11 residues. Trimming left V 7 bases short and J 4 bases short, with 2 bases between. The CDR3 coding sequence is TGTGCCAGTACAGGGGCCAACGTCCTGACTTTC. It codes for CASTGANVLTF.

The chain carries TRBV3-1 (or the pseudogene TRBV3-2) and TRBJ1-4, with unresolved D. Trimming took off 4 bases at V and 8 bases at J, with 23 bases between the two ends. The CDR3 totals 17 residues. Germline CDR1 LGHDT, CDR2 YNNKEL (reference sequence). For the CDR3, the DNA is TGTGCCAGCAGCCGAACCCCCCTACTTATACCGGGGGAAAAACTGTTTTTT. Translated: CASSRTPLLIPGEKLFF.

The chain carries TRBV5-8 and TRBJ2-2; TRBD1 agrees at 9 bases. This CDR3 is built from 16 residues. The trim removed 2 bases at V and 4 bases at J, leaving 6 bases unmatched. CDR1 and CDR2 (germline): SGHTS, YDEGEE. The CDR3 sequence is CASSFRTGDFTGELFF. In DNA, the CDR3 is TGTGCCAGCAGCTTTCGGACAGGGGACTTCACCGGGGAGCTGTTTTTT.

The genes are TRBV3-1 (or the pseudogene TRBV3-2) and TRBJ1-1, with D perhaps TRBD1 (5 bases). Looked up from germline, CDR1 is LGHDT and CDR2 is YNNKEL (reference sequence). The CDR3 spans 14 residues. V was shortened by 2 bases and J by 1 base, with 8 bases between the two germline ends. CDR3 sequence (DNA): TGTGCCAGCAGCCAAAGAGGGGCGAACACTGAAGCTTTCTTT. Its translation: CASSQRGANTEAFF.

This chain connects TRBV21-1 to TRBJ2-5; the table's D call of TRBD2 was not tested on the DNA. TRBV21-1 is reported as a pseudogene. CDR3 length: 15 residues. The CDR3 spells CASSKIAQSGETQYF. DNA of the CDR3: TGTGCCAGCAGCAAAATAGCGCAAAGCGGGGAGACCCAGTACTTC.

The V gene is TRBV9, the J gene TRBJ2-3, with D tentatively TRBD1 or TRBD2 (6 bases each). V lost 7 bases and J lost 4, with 22 bases in between. This CDR3 comprises 16 residues. Looked up from germline, CDR1 is SGDLS and CDR2 is YYNGEE. CDR3 nucleotides: TGTGCCAGCGACTCCGATAGTAGGGGGGTATCAGATACGCAGTATTTT. Protein product: CASDSDSRGVSDTQYF.

This chain uses TRBV4-3 with TRBJ1-1; 7 bases fit TRBD1. The CDR3 length is 16 residues. The J segment lost 1 base and the V segment lost 4 bases, leaving 9 bases of the junction unmatched. The germline V gene encodes CDR1 LGHNA and CDR2 YSLEER. The CDR3, as DNA: TGCGCCAGCAGCCTCGGGACAGAGCTCCGGAACACTGAAGCTTTCTTT. This codes for CASSLGTELRNTEAFF.